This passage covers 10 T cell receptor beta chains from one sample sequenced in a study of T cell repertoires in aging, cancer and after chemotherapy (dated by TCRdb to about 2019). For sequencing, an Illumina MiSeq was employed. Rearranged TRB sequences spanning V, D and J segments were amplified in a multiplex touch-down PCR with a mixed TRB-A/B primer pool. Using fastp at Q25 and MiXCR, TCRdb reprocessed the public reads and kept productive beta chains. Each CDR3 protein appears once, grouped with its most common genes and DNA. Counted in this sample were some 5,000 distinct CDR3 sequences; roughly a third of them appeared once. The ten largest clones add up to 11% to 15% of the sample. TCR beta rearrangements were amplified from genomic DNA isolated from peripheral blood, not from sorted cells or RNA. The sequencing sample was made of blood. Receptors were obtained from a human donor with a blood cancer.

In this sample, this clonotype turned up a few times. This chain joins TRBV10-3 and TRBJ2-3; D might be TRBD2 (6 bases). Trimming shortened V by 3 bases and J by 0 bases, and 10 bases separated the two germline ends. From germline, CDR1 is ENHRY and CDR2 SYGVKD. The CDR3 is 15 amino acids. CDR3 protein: CAISEGGISTDTQYF. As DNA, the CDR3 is TGTGCCATCAGTGAAGGAGGGATTAGCACAGATACGCAGTATTTT.

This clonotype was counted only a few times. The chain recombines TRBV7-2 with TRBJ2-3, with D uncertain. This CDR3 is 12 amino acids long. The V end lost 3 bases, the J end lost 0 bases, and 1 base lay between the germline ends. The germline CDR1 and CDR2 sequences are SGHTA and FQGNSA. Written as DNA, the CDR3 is TGTGCCAGCAGCTTCAGCACAGATACGCAGTATTTT. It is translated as CASSFSTDTQYF.

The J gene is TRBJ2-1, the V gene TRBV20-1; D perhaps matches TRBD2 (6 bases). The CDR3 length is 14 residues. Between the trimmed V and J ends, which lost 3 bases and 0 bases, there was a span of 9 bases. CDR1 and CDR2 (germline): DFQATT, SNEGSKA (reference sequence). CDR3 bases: TGCAGTGCTAGCAGGGACTCCTCCTACAATGAGCAGTTCTTC. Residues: CSASRDSSYNEQFF.

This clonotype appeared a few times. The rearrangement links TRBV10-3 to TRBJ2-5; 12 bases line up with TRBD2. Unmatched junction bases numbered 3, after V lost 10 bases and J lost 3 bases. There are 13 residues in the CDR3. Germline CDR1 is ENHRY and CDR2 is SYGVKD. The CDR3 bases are TGTGCCACCGCTAGCGGGGGGGAAGAGACCCAGTACTTC. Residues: CATASGGEETQYF.

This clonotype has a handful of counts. The CDR3 coding sequence is TGTGCCAGCAGCTCGGACAGGGTCAGCAATCAGCCCCAGCATTTT. Translating it yields CASSSDRVSNQPQHF. This sequence joins TRBV5-5 and TRBJ1-5, with TRBD1 identical over 8 bases. Germline V gene lookup returns CDR1 SGHKS and CDR2 YYEKEE (reference sequence). V was pared by 3 bases and J by 1 base, with 3 bases of the junction left unmatched. The CDR3 extends over 15 amino acids.

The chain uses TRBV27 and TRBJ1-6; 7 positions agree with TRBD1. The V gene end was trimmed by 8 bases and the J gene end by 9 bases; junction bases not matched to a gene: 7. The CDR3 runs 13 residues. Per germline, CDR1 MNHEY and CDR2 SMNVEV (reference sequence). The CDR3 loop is CASRGQGGSPLHF. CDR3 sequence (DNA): TGTGCCAGCCGCGGGCAGGGGGGTTCACCCCTCCACTTT.

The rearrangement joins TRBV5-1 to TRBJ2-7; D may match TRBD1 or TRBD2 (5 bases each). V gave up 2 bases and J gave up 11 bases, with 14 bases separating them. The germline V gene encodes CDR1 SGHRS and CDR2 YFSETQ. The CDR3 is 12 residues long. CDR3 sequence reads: CASSFWGGQKYF. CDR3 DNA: TGCGCCAGCAGCTTTTGGGGCGGGCAGAAGTACTTC.

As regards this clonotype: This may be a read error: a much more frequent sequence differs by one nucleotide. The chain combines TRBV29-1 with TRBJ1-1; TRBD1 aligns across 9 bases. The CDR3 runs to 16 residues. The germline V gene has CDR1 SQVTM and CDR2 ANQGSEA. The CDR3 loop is CSVEGPGQGTNTKAFF. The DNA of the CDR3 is TGCAGCGTTGAAGGGCCGGGACAGGGTACGAACACTAAAGCTTTCTTT.

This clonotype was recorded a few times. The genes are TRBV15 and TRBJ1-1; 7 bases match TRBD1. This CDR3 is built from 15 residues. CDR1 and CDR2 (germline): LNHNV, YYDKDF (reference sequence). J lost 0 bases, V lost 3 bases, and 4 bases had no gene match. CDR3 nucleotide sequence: TGTGCCACCAGCAGGGGGGACAGTCTGAACACTGAAGCTTTCTTT. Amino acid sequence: CATSRGDSLNTEAFF.

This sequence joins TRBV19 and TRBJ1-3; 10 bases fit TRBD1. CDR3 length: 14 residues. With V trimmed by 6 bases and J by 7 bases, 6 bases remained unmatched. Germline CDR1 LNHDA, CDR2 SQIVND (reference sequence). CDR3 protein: CASRRDRGRNTIYF. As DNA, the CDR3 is TGTGCCAGTAGGAGGGACAGGGGAAGGAACACCATATATTTT.